This is a list of T cell receptor beta chains from one sample in a study of CD8 T cells in Susac syndrome. TCRdb re-called the immunoSEQ multiplex PCR reads with MiXCR, one entry per CDR3 protein. This sample has about 76,000 distinct CDR3 sequences, with over 85% found just once. The specimen was CD8+ T cells from PBMCs. These receptors all stem from a human donor with Susac syndrome. The CDR3 runs from the conserved cysteine through the conserved F or W. A D gene is named only where the DNA matches it firmly. The listing skips clone size in some rows; elsewhere it reads once, few, many or a size class.

size,length,J,D,V,CDR3,DNA
.,12,TRBJ2-3,TRBD1,TRBV2,CASGNRGDTQYF,TGTGCCAGCGGAAACAGGGGCGATACGCAGTATTTT
once,15,TRBJ1-4,TRBD1,TRBV5-1,CASSNTGATNEKLFF,TGCGCCAGCAGCAATACAGGGGCGACTAATGAAAAACTGTTTTTT
few,13,TRBJ1-1,.,TRBV19,CASRDTGNTEAFF,TGTGCCAGTAGAGACACAGGGAACACTGAAGCTTTCTTT
.,15,TRBJ2-7,TRBD2,TRBV19,CASSHRLAGSYEQYF,TGTGCCAGTAGTCATCGACTAGCGGGATCCTACGAGCAGTACTTC
.,16,TRBJ1-5,.,TRBV3-1,CASSQDGRGAGQPQHF,TGTGCCAGCAGCCAAGATGGGAGGGGCGCTGGTCAGCCCCAGCATTTT
.,16,TRBJ1-2,.,TRBV4-3,CASSQDLGAANYGYTF,TGCGCCAGCAGCCAAGACTTGGGGGCTGCAAACTATGGCTACACCTTC
.,14,TRBJ2-1,.,TRBV2,CASHDSTHYNEQFF,TGTGCCAGCCACGACTCGACGCATTACAATGAGCAGTTCTTC
.,10,TRBJ2-7,.,TRBV6-1,CASSETEQYF,TGTGCCAGCAGTGAGACCGAGCAGTACTTC
.,16,TRBJ2-2,TRBD1,TRBV7-2,CASSSGTASNTGELFF,TGTGCCAGCAGCTCGGGGACAGCCTCGAACACCGGGGAGCTGTTTTTT
.,16,TRBJ1-2,.,TRBV7-9,CASSFGAGHPDNGYTF,TGTGCCAGCAGCTTCGGGGCAGGGCATCCGGATAATGGCTACACCTTC
.,15,TRBJ2-1,.,TRBV20-1,CSARDPQGALGEQFF,TGCAGTGCTAGAGATCCCCAAGGGGCATTAGGTGAGCAGTTCTTC
.,14,TRBJ1-1,.,TRBV13,CASNRRGMDTEAFF,TGTGCCAGCAATAGAAGGGGTATGGACACTGAAGCTTTCTTT
.,20,TRBJ2-7,TRBD1,TRBV12-3/TRBV12-4,CASSFSLAGWSGTGADEQYF,TGTGCCAGCAGTTTTAGTCTGGCCGGATGGTCCGGGACAGGGGCCGACGAGCAGTACTTC
.,13,TRBJ1-1,TRBD1,TRBV20-1,CSAREDRETEAFF,TGCAGTGCTAGGGAGGACAGGGAAACTGAAGCTTTCTTT
.,12,TRBJ2-1,.,TRBV12-3/TRBV12-4,CASSFSGFEQFF,TGTGCCAGCAGTTTTTCAGGGTTTGAGCAGTTCTTC
.,13,TRBJ2-7,.,TRBV7-7,CASSPARGHEQYF,TGTGCCAGCAGCCCTGCGCGGGGTCACGAGCAGTACTTC
once,14,TRBJ1-2,.,TRBV18,CASSTGQPNYGYTF,TGTGCCAGCTCAACCGGACAACCGAACTATGGCTACACCTTC